This T cell receptor (beta chain) emerged from a study of T cells after yellow fever vaccination. Trimming cost V 4 bases and J 3 bases, with 13 bases left between them. CDR1 is SGHTA, CDR2 FQGNSA, per germline. The CDR3 has 14 amino acids. Only a few counts were recorded for this clonotype. Each CDR3 protein is one row after TCRdb ran MiXCR on the 5' RACE reads. The sample yields 450,000 to 650,000 distinct CDR3 sequences, roughly 13% seen once. The sequence derives from a young man who received the YFV17D yellow fever vaccine. The source material was PBMCs, sampled on the day of the yellow fever booster vaccination. This chain connects TRBV7-2 to TRBJ2-7, with D perhaps being TRBD1 or TRBD2 (6 bases each). The CDR3 region is CASSSEGGYYEQYF. Written as DNA, the CDR3 is TGTGCCAGCAGCTCTGAGGGGGGATACTACGAGCAGTACTTC.